This T cell receptor (beta chain) originates from a study of CD8+ T cells in alopecia areata. About this clone itself: Its antigen is not identified.

Study results and caveats: Relative to mice, TCR sharing across patients was less clear, a difference possibly HLA-related. Lesional scalp displayed greater clonality than normal scalp, most notably in alopecia totalis/universalis.

After removal of 7 bases from V and 11 bases from J, the junction contained 9 bases not matched to a gene. Germline values: CDR1 SQVTM, CDR2 ANQGSEA. The CDR3 runs to 13 residues. In each case, RNA was isolated and then reverse transcribed into cDNA as the sequencing template. TCRdb keeps only in-frame clones here, not all; method: immunoSEQ multiplex PCR. Among roughly 150,000 clones listed, less than 65% were seen once. The specimen comprised CD8+ T cells sorted from blood, sampled at week 0. J is TRBJ1-6 and V is TRBV29-1, with TRBD1 identical over 9 bases. This clonotype was obtained from a human donor with alopecia areata. The DNA for the CDR3 is TGCAGCGGAACCGGGACAGGGCTCCCACCCCTCCACTTT. Amino acid sequence: CSGTGTGLPPLHF.